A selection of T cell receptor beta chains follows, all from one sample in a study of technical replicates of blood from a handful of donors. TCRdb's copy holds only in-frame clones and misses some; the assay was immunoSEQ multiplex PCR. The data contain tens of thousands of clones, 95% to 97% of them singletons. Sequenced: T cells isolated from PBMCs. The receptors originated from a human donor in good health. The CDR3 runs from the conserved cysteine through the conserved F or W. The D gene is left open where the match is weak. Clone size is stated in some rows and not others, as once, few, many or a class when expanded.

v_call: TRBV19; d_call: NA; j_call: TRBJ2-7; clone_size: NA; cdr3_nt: TGTGCCAGTAGTTCCGACAGCTACGAGCAGTACTTC; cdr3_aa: CASSSDSYEQYF
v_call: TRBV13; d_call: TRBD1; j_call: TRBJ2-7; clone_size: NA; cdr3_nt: TGTGCCAGCAGCACGCGGGACAGGGCTTACGAGCAGTACTTC; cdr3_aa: CASSTRDRAYEQYF
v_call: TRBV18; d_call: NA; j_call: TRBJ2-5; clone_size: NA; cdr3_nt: TGTGCCAGCTCACCTTCCGGGACTCCACAAGAGACCCAGTACTTC; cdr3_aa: CASSPSGTPQETQYF
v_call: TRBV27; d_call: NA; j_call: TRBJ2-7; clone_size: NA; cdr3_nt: TGTGCCAGCAGTCTACAGGGATCTTACGAGCAGTACTTC; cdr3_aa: CASSLQGSYEQYF
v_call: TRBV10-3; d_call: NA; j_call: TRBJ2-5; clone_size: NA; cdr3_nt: TGTGCCATCAGTGTTTCAGGGCAAGAGACCCAGTACTTC; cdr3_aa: CAISVSGQETQYF
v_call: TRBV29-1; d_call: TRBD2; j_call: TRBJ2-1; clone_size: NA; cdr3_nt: TGCAGCGTTGAAGGACTAGCGTATGAGCAGTTCTTC; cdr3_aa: CSVEGLAYEQFF
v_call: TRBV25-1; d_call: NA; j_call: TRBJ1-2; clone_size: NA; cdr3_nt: TGTGCCAGCAGTGAATCCGCAGGGAGGGCCTACACCTTC; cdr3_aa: CASSESAGRAYTF
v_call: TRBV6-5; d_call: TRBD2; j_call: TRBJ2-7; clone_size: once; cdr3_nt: TGTGCCAGCAGGGCAGGACTAGCGGGAGGCAAGCAGTACTTC; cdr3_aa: CASRAGLAGGKQYF
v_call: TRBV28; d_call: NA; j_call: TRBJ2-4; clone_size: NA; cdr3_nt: TGTGCCAGCAGTTTGTTTACTCTTCGAGGGAAAAACATTCAGTACTTC; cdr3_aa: CASSLFTLRGKNIQYF
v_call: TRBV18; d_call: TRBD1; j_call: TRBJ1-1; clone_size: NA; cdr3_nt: TGTGCCAGCTCGGGGGGACAGGTCATGAACACTGAAGCTTTCTTT; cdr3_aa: CASSGGQVMNTEAFF
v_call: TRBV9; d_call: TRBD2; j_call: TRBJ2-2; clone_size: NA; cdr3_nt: TGTGCCAGCAGCGTCACTCTAGCGGGAGGCTACACCGGGGAGCTGTTTTTT; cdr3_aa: CASSVTLAGGYTGELFF
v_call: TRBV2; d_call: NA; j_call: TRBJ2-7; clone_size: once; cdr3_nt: TGTGCCAGCAGCGCACAGGGGGGGGAGCAGTACTTC; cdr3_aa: CASSAQGGEQYF
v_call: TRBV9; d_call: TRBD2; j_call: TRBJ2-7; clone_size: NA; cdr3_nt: TGTGCCAGCAGCGTATGGGGTAGCGGGAGCTACGAGCAGTACTTC; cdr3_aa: CASSVWGSGSYEQYF
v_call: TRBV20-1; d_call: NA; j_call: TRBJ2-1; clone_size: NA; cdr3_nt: TGCAGTGCTGAGGGGGAGACCAAGGAGTTCTTC; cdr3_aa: CSAEGETKEFF
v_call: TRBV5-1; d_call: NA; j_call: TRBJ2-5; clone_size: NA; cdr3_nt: TGCGCCAGCAGCCATTCCTCCCCGGTTCAAGAGACCCAGTACTTC; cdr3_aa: CASSHSSPVQETQYF
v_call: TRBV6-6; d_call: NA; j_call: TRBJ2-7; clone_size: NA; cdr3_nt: TGTGCCAGCAGTTATAGCGCAGGGGAAGGCTACGAGCAGTACTTC; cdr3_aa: CASSYSAGEGYEQYF
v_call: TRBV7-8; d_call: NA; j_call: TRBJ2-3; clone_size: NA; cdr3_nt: TGTGCCAGCAGCTTCTACAGGGACACAGATACGCAGTATTTT; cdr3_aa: CASSFYRDTDTQYF
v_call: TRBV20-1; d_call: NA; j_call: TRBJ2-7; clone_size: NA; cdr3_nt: TGCAGTGCTCTATTCCTCTACGAGCAGTACTTC; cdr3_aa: CSALFLYEQYF
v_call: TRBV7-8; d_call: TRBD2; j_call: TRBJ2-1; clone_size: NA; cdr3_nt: TGTGCCAGCAGCTTAGGCGGGAGGGCCTACAATGAGCAGTTCTTC; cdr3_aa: CASSLGGRAYNEQFF
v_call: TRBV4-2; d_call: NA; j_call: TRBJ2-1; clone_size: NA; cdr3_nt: TGTGCCAGCAGCCATTACCTGGCAGGGGAATTCAGCTCCTACAATGAGCAGTTCTTC; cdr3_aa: CASSHYLAGEFSSYNEQFF
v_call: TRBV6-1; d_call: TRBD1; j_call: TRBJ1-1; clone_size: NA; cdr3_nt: TGTGCCAGCAGGACTACAGGGGTGGCCACTGAAGCTTTCTTT; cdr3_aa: CASRTTGVATEAFF
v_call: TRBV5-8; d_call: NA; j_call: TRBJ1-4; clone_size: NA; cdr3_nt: TGTGCCAGCAGCTTGGGCGGCTGGACAGTGAGCAATGAAAAACTGTTTTTT; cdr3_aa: CASSLGGWTVSNEKLFF